The present TCR beta chain was sequenced within a study of control samples from healthy donors and cancer patients. In germline, CDR1 is LNHDA, CDR2 SQIVND (reference sequence). The V end was cut by 3 bases, the J end by 6 bases, with 6 bases between. This CDR3 is 12 amino acids long. The assay was immunoSEQ multiplex PCR, and TCRdb's table has in-frame clones only and misses some. The profile covers about 130,000 clones, with 90% to 95% appearing a single time and around 14% taken by the ten largest. Source material: PBMCs. The V gene is TRBV19, the J gene TRBJ2-1, with D maybe TRBD2 (5 bases). The receptor's source is a man aged 55 to 70 with colorectal cancer. CDR3 protein: CASSIRGNEQFF. CDR3 nucleotides: TGTGCCAGTAGTATTCGGGGCAATGAGCAGTTCTTC.